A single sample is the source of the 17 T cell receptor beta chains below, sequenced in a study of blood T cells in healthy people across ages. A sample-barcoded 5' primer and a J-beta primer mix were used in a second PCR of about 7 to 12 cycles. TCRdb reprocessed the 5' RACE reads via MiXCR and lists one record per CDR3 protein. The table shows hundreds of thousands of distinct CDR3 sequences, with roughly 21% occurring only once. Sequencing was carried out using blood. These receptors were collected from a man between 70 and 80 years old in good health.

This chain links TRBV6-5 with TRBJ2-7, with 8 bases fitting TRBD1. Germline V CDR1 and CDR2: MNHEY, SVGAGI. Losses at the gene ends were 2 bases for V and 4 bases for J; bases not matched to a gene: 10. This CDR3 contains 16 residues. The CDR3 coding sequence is TGTGCCAGCAGTTACGTATTGCCAGGGGGCAAGTACGAGCAGTACTTC. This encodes CASSYVLPGGKYEQYF.

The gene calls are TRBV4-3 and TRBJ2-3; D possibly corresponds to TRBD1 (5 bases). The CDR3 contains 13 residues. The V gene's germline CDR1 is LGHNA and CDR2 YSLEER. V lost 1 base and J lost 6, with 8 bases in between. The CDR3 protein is CASSQAPGDTQYF. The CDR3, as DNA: TGCGCCAGCAGCCAAGCCCCAGGGGATACGCAGTATTTT.

CDR3 in amino acids: CASSQGRLGQLNEKLFF. CDR3 nucleotide sequence: TGTGCCAGCAGCCAAGGCCGCTTGGGACAGCTTAATGAAAAACTGTTTTTT. This chain uses TRBV4-2 with TRBJ1-4; 7 nucleotides align to TRBD1. Germline assignment: CDR1 LGHNA and CDR2 YNFKEQ. The CDR3 runs to 17 residues. Trimming removed 1 base from V and 4 bases from J; junction bases left unmatched: 9.

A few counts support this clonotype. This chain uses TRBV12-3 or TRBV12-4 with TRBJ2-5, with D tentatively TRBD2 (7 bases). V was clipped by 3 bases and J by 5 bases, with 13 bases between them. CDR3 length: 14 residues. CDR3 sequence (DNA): TGTGCCAGCAGTTTCGGCAGGGGAGGGGAGACCCAGTACTTC. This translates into CASSFGRGGETQYF.

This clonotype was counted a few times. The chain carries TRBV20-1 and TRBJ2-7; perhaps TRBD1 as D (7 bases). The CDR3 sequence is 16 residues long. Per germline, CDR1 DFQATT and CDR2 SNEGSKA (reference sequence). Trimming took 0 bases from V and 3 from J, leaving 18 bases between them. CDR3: CSARDILGGGVYEQYF. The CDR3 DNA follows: TGCAGTGCTAGAGATATCCTCGGAGGGGGCGTCTACGAGCAGTACTTC.

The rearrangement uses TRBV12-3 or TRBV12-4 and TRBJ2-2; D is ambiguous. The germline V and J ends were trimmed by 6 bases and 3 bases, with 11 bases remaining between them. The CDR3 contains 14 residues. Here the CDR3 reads CASSPPYDTGELFF. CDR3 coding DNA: TGTGCCAGCAGCCCCCCTTACGACACCGGGGAGCTGTTTTTT.

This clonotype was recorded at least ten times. CDR3 region: CASSLPKGVQETQYF. CDR3 in DNA: TGTGCCAGCAGCTTGCCCAAGGGAGTCCAAGAGACCCAGTACTTC. V and J are TRBV5-5 and TRBJ2-5; tentatively, D is TRBD2 (5 bases). Germline-derived CDR1 and CDR2 are SGHKS and YYEKEE (reference sequence). V lost 1 base, J lost 1 base, and 11 bases lay in between. The CDR3 consists of 15 residues.

As DNA, the CDR3 is TGCAGTGTCCCACTCTCAGGGGGAGACTATGGCTACACCTTC. Its translation is CSVPLSGGDYGYTF. The V gene is TRBV20-1, the J gene TRBJ1-2; 7 nucleotides agree with TRBD1. V lost 7 bases to trimming and J lost 3 bases; unmatched junction nucleotides: 11. The germline V gene encodes CDR1 DFQATT and CDR2 SNEGSKA (reference sequence). The CDR3 has 14 amino acids.

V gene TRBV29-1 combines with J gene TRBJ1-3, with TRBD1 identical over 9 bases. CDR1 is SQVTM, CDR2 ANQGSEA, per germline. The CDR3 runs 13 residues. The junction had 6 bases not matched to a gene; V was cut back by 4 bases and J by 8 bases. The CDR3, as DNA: TGCAGCGTTGTGGACAGGGGTTTGGACACCATATATTTT. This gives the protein CSVVDRGLDTIYF. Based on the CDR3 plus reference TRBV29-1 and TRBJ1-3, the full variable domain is SAVISQKPSRDICQRGTSLTIQCQVDSQVTMMFWYRQQPGQSLTLIATANQGSEATYESGFVIDKFPISRPNLTFSTLTVSNMSPEDSSIYLCSVVDRGLDTIYFGEGSWLTVV.

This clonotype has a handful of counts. CDR3 sequence reads: CASSQDGTQYF. The DNA for the CDR3 is TGTGCCAGCAGCCAAGACGGGACCCAGTACTTC. The chain employs TRBV14 and TRBJ2-5; D unresolved. Trimming stripped 0 bases from V and 7 bases from J, with 3 bases between. The CDR3 has 11 residues. CDR1 and CDR2 from the germline V gene are SGHDN and FVKESK.

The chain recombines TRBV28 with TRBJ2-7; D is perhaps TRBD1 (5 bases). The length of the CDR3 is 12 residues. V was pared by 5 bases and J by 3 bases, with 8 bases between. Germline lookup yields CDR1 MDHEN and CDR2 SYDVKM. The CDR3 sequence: CASSTQVYEQYF. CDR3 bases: TGTGCCAGCAGTACACAGGTCTACGAGCAGTACTTC.

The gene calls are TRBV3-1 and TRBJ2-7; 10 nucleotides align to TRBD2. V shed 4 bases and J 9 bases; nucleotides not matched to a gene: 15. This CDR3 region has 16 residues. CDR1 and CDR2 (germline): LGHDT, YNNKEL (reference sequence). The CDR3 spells CASSPKPSGSGSAQYF. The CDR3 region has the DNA TGTGCCAGCAGCCCGAAACCTAGCGGGAGCGGGTCCGCGCAGTACTTC.

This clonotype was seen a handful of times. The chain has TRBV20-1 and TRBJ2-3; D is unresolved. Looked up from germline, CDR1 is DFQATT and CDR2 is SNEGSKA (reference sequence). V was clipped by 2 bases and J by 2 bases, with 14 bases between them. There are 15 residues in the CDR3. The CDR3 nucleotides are TGCAGTGCTAGAAGGTTAGGTTTAAACACAGATACGCAGTATTTT. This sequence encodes CSARRLGLNTDTQYF.

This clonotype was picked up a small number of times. The CDR3 region is CASSPPGHPSTDTQYF. The CDR3 bases are TGCGCCAGCAGCCCCCCGGGCCACCCGAGCACAGATACGCAGTATTTT. This chain links TRBV4-1 with TRBJ2-3; D is unclear. The germline gives CDR1 MGHRA, CDR2 YSYEKL. V lost 4 bases, J lost 0 bases, and 14 bases lay in between. This CDR3 is 16 amino acids long.

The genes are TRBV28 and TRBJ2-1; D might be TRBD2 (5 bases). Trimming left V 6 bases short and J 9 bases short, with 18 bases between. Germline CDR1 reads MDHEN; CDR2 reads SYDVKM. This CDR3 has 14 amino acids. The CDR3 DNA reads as TGTGCCAGCAGGCCTGCCAGAGGGCCATTTGAGCAGTTCTTC. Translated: CASRPARGPFEQFF.

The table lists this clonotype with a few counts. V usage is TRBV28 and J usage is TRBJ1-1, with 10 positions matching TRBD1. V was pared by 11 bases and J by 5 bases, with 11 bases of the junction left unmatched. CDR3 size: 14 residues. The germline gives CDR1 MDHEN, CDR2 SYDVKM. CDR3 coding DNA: TGTGCCGGGACCGGGACAGGGGAGGGAACTGAAGCTTTCTTT. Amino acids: CAGTGTGEGTEAFF.

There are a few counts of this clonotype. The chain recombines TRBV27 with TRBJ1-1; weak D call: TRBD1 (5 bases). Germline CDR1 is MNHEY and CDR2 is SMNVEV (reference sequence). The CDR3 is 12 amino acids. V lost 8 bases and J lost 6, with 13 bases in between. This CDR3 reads CASGPGSPEAFF. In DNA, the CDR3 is TGTGCCAGCGGACCAGGGTCCCCTGAAGCTTTCTTT.